This is a list of T cell receptor beta chains from one sample in a study of HIV-infected children after antiretroviral therapy interruption. TCRdb recomputed calls from the 3' RACE reads with MiXCR, one row per CDR3 protein. This sample has 35,000 to 50,000 distinct CDR3 sequences; just over 6.5% occur once, and the top ten carry approximately 0.97%. The sequencing used CD45RA+ CD4+ T cells from PBMCs, pooled from several time points, collected from a donor given antiretroviral therapy, either interrupted or continuous. The origin of the receptors is a pool of human donors with HIV. CDR3s include the opening cysteine and the closing phenylalanine or tryptophan. D genes are given only for firm matches. Not every row has a clone size; where given, it reads once, few, many or a size class.

v_gene: TRBV20-1
d_gene: TRBD2
j_gene: TRBJ2-1
abundance: many
CDR3aa: CSARDRGLAGAANEQFF
CDR3nt: TGCAGTGCTAGAGATCGGGGACTAGCGGGAGCGGCCAATGAGCAGTTCTTC

v_gene: TRBV27
d_gene: TRBD1
j_gene: TRBJ2-2
abundance: many
CDR3aa: CASNKDRGGTGELFF
CDR3nt: TGTGCCAGCAATAAGGACAGGGGAGGCACCGGGGAGCTGTTTTTT

v_gene: TRBV10-3
d_gene: TRBD1
j_gene: TRBJ1-1
abundance: many
CDR3aa: CATGNGQGDFEAFF
CDR3nt: TGTGCCACCGGAAACGGACAGGGGGACTTTGAAGCTTTCTTT

v_gene: TRBV19
d_gene: NA
j_gene: TRBJ2-7
abundance: many
CDR3aa: CASSSWDGPGEQYF
CDR3nt: TGTGCCAGTAGTTCGTGGGACGGTCCCGGCGAGCAGTACTTC

v_gene: TRBV7-9
d_gene: NA
j_gene: TRBJ1-6
abundance: many
CDR3aa: CASSLAGGSSSPLHF
CDR3nt: TGTGCCAGCAGCCTCGCGGGCGGGAGCAGTTCACCCCTCCACTTT

v_gene: TRBV5-1
d_gene: NA
j_gene: TRBJ2-7
abundance: few
CDR3aa: CASSLDYEQYF
CDR3nt: TGCGCCAGCAGCTTGGACTACGAGCAGTACTTC

v_gene: TRBV5-1
d_gene: TRBD2
j_gene: TRBJ2-1
abundance: NA
CDR3aa: CASSVSSGRTNEQFF
CDR3nt: TGCGCCAGCAGCGTGAGTAGCGGGAGGACCAATGAGCAGTTCTTC

v_gene: TRBV28
d_gene: NA
j_gene: TRBJ1-1
abundance: few
CDR3aa: CASSLPGRTEAFF
CDR3nt: TGTGCCAGCAGTTTGCCAGGGCGGACTGAAGCTTTCTTT

v_gene: TRBV5-6
d_gene: TRBD1
j_gene: TRBJ1-1
abundance: many
CDR3aa: CASSMWTGWVVTEAFF
CDR3nt: TGTGCCAGCAGCATGTGGACAGGATGGGTAGTAACTGAAGCTTTCTTT

v_gene: TRBV10-3
d_gene: TRBD2
j_gene: TRBJ2-1
abundance: few
CDR3aa: CAVMGGDSYNEQFF
CDR3nt: TGTGCCGTCATGGGGGGGGACTCCTACAATGAGCAGTTCTTC

v_gene: TRBV2
d_gene: TRBD1
j_gene: TRBJ1-5
abundance: many
CDR3aa: CASSAPPLGQKSSQPQHF
CDR3nt: TGTGCCAGCAGTGCACCCCCTCTGGGACAGAAGAGTAGTCAGCCCCAGCATTTT

v_gene: TRBV11-3
d_gene: NA
j_gene: TRBJ2-3
abundance: many
CDR3aa: CASSPRGGGTDTQYF
CDR3nt: TGTGCCAGCAGCCCCCGGGGCGGGGGCACAGATACGCAGTATTTT

v_gene: TRBV11-2
d_gene: NA
j_gene: TRBJ2-5
abundance: few
CDR3aa: CASSPTEYRFRETQYF
CDR3nt: TGTGCCAGCAGCCCGACTGAGTACAGGTTTCGAGAGACCCAGTACTTC

v_gene: TRBV15
d_gene: NA
j_gene: TRBJ2-3
abundance: NA
CDR3aa: CATGEDPPKDTQYF
CDR3nt: TGTGCCACGGGCGAGGATCCACCCAAAGATACGCAGTATTTT

v_gene: TRBV4-1
d_gene: NA
j_gene: TRBJ1-5
abundance: many
CDR3aa: CASSQRAWGNQPQHF
CDR3nt: TGCGCCAGCAGCCAGCGGGCCTGGGGCAATCAGCCCCAGCATTTT

v_gene: TRBV28
d_gene: NA
j_gene: TRBJ2-7
abundance: many
CDR3aa: CASSKRDEQYF
CDR3nt: TGTGCCAGCAGTAAAAGGGACGAGCAGTACTTC

v_gene: TRBV19
d_gene: NA
j_gene: TRBJ2-7
abundance: many
CDR3aa: CASSIGLGYEQYF
CDR3nt: TGTGCCAGCAGTATAGGACTGGGGTATGAACAGTACTTC

v_gene: TRBV3-2
d_gene: NA
j_gene: TRBJ1-1
abundance: medium-sized
CDR3aa: CASSQGQGTEVFF
CDR3nt: TGTGCCAGCAGCCAGGGACAGGGGACAGAAGTCTTCTTT

v_gene: TRBV20-1
d_gene: NA
j_gene: TRBJ2-3
abundance: many
CDR3aa: CSVRGSTDTQYF
CDR3nt: TGCAGTGTGAGGGGCTCCACAGATACGCAGTATTTT

v_gene: TRBV6-2/TRBV6-3
d_gene: TRBD1
j_gene: TRBJ1-5
abundance: many
CDR3aa: CAIGTGRENQPQHF
CDR3nt: TGTGCCATCGGGACAGGGAGAGAAAATCAGCCCCAGCATTTT

v_gene: TRBV7-2
d_gene: TRBD2
j_gene: TRBJ2-1
abundance: many
CDR3aa: CASSSRGTPDNEQFF
CDR3nt: TGTGCCAGCAGCTCGCGGGGGACTCCCGACAATGAGCAGTTCTTC

v_gene: TRBV28
d_gene: TRBD2
j_gene: TRBJ2-7
abundance: NA
CDR3aa: CASSSPWGSGKGSYEQYF
CDR3nt: TGTGCCAGCAGTTCCCCTTGGGGGAGCGGGAAGGGGTCCTACGAGCAGTACTTC

v_gene: TRBV10-3
d_gene: NA
j_gene: TRBJ1-2
abundance: many
CDR3aa: CAIAQAGRGYTF
CDR3nt: TGTGCCATCGCGCAGGCCGGTAGGGGCTACACCTTC

v_gene: TRBV5-1
d_gene: TRBD2
j_gene: TRBJ2-5
abundance: many
CDR3aa: CASSLMRAGEQETQYF
CDR3nt: TGCGCCAGCAGCTTGATGCGCGCGGGGGAGCAAGAGACCCAGTACTTC

v_gene: TRBV9
d_gene: TRBD1
j_gene: TRBJ2-2
abundance: many
CDR3aa: CASSVAQGARTGELFF
CDR3nt: TGTGCCAGCAGCGTAGCGCAGGGGGCGAGAACCGGGGAGCTGTTTTTT

v_gene: TRBV12-3/TRBV12-4
d_gene: TRBD1
j_gene: TRBJ1-4
abundance: many
CDR3aa: CASSLRGGQVYGKLFF
CDR3nt: TGTGCCAGCAGTTTACGGGGGGGACAGGTCTATGGAAAACTGTTTTTT

v_gene: TRBV5-5
d_gene: NA
j_gene: TRBJ2-1
abundance: few
CDR3aa: CASSKSPHRPGENEQFF
CDR3nt: TGTGCCAGCAGCAAAAGCCCCCATCGTCCCGGGGAAAATGAGCAGTTCTTC

v_gene: TRBV13
d_gene: NA
j_gene: TRBJ2-7
abundance: NA
CDR3aa: CASSLGGGRYEQYF
CDR3nt: TGTGCCAGCTCTCTCGGTGGGGGGCGCTATGAACAGTACTTC

v_gene: TRBV29-1
d_gene: NA
j_gene: TRBJ2-5
abundance: NA
CDR3aa: CSVTGMYQETQYF
CDR3nt: TGCAGCGTTACAGGGATGTACCAAGAGACCCAGTACTTC

v_gene: TRBV11-2
d_gene: TRBD2
j_gene: TRBJ2-7
abundance: many
CDR3aa: CASSGISGRTHEQYF
CDR3nt: TGTGCCAGCAGCGGCATTAGCGGGAGAACCCACGAGCAGTACTTC

v_gene: TRBV2
d_gene: TRBD2
j_gene: TRBJ2-5
abundance: many
CDR3aa: CASRPGTNKETQYF
CDR3nt: TGTGCCAGCAGGCCCGGGACTAACAAAGAGACCCAGTACTTC